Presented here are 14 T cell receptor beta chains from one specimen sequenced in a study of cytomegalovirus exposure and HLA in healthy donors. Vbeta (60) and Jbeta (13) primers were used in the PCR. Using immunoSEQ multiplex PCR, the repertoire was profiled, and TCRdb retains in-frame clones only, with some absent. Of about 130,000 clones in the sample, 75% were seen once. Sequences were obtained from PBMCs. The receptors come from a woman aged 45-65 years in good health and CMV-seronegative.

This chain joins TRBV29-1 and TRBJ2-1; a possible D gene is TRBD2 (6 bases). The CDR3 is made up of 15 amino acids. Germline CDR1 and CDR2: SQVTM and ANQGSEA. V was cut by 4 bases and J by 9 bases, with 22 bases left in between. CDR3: CSVVEGPGELSEQFF. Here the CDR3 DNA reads TGCAGCGTTGTGGAAGGGCCGGGGGAATTGAGTGAGCAGTTCTTC.

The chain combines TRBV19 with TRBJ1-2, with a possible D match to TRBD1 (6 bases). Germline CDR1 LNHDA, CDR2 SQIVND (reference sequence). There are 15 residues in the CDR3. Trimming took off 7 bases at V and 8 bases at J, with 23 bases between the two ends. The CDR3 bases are TGTGCCAGTACTGAACGGGGGGGCTCCCCTATCGGCTACACCTTC. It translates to CASTERGGSPIGYTF.

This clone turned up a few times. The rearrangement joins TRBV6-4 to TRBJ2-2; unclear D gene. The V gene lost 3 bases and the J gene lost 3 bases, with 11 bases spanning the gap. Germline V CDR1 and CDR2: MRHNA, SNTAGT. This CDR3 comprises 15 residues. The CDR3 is CASSERSLDTGELFF. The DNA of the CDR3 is TGTGCCAGCAGTGAAAGGAGTCTGGACACCGGGGAGCTGTTTTTT.

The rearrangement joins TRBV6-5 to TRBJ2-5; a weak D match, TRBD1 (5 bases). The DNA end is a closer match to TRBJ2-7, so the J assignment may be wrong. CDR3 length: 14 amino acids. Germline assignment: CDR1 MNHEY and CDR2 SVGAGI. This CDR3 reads CASSYMGRVYEQYF. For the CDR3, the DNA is TGTGCCAGCAGTTACATGGGCAGGGTTTACGAGCAGTACTTC.

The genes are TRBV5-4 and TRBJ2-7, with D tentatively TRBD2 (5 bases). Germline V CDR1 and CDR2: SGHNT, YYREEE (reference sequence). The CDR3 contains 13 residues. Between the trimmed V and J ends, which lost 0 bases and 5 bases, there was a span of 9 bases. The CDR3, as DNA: TGTGCCAGCAGCTTGGCCGACGGGGACGAGCAGTACTTC. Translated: CASSLADGDEQYF.

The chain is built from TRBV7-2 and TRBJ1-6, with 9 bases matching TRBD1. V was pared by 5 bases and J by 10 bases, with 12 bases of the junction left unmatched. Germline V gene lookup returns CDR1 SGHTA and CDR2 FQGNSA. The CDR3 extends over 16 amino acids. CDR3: CASSPVGTGQGSPLHF. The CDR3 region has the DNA TGTGCCAGCAGCCCAGTGGGTACGGGACAGGGATCACCCCTCCACTTT.

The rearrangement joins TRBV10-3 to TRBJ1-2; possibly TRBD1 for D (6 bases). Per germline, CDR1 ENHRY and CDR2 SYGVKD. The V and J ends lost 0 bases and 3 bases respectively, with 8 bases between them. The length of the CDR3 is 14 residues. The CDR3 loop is CAISESRTDYGYTF. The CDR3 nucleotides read TGTGCCATCAGTGAGTCCCGGACAGACTATGGCTACACCTTC.

The CDR3 loop reads CASSYSTGTGNTIYF. The CDR3 DNA is TGTGCCAGCAGTTACTCGACAGGGACTGGAAACACCATATATTTT. The rearrangement uses TRBV6-5 and TRBJ1-3, with 7 nucleotides matching TRBD1. Germline V gene data show CDR1 as MNHEY and CDR2 as SVGAGI. This CDR3 comprises 15 residues. V dropped 0 bases and J dropped 2; count of bases not matched to a gene: 1.

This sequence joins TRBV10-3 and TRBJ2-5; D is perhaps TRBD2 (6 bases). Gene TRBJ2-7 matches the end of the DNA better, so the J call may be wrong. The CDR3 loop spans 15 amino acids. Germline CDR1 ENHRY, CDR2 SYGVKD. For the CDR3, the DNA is TGTGCCATCAGTGAGTCGGAGGGCGGGTACTACGAGCAGTACTTC. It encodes CAISESEGGYYEQYF.

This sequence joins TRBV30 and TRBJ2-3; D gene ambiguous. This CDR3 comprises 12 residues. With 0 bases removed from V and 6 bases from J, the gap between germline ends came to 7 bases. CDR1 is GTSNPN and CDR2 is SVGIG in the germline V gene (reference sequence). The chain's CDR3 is CAWSVPYDTQYF. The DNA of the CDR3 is TGTGCCTGGAGTGTTCCCTATGATACGCAGTATTTT.

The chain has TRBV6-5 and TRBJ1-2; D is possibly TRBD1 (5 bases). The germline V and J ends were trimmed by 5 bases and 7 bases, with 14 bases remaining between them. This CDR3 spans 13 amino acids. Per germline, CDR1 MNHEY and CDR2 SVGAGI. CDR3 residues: CASSPGGGVGYTF. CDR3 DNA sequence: TGTGCCAGCAGTCCTGGCGGGGGGGTTGGCTACACCTTC.

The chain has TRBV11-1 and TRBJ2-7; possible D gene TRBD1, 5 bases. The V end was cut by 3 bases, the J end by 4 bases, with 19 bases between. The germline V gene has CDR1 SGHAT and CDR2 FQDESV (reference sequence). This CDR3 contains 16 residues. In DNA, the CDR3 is TGTGCCAGCAGCTTGGGGCCAGGTGGGATTGGTTACGAGCAGTACTTC. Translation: CASSLGPGGIGYEQYF.

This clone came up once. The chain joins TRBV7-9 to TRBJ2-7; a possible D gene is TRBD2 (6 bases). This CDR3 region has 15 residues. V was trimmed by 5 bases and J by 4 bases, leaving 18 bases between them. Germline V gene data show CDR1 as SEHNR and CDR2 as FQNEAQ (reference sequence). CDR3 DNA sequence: TGTGCCAGCAGCCCAAGGGACTCGTATCCGTACGAGCAGTACTTC. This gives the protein CASSPRDSYPYEQYF.

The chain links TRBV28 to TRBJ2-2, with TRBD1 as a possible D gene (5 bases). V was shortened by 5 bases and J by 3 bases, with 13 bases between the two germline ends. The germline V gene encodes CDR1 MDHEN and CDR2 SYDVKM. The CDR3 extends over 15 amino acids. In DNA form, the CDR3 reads TGTGCCAGCAGTACAGGCTTTGGATACACCGGGGAGCTGTTTTTT. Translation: CASSTGFGYTGELFF.